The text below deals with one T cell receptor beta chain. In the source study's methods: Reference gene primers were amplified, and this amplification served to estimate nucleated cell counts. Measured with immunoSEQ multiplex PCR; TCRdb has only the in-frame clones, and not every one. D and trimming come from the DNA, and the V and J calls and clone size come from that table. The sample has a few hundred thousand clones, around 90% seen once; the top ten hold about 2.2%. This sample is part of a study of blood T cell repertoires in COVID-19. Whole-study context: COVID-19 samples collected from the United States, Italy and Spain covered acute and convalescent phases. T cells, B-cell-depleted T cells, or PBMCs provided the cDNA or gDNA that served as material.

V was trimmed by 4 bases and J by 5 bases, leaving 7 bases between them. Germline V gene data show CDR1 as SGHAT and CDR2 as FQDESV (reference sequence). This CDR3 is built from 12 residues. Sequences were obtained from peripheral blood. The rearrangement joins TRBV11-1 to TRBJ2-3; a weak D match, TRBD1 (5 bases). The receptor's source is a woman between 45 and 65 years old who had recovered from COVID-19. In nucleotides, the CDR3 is TGTGCCAGCAGCTCTGACAGAGATACGCAGTATTTT. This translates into CASSSDRDTQYF. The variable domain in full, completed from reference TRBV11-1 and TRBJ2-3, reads EAEVAQSPRYKITEKSQAVAFWCDPISGHATLYWYRQILGQGPELLVQFQDESVVDDSQLPKDRFSAERLKGVDSTLKIQPAELGDSAMYLCASSSDRDTQYFGPGTRLTVL.